A selection of T cell receptor beta chains follows, all from one sample in a study of cytomegalovirus exposure and HLA in healthy donors. Assay: immunoSEQ multiplex PCR; the TCRdb copy retains only in-frame clones and omits some. The table lists about 67,000 clones, over 75% of them singletons. Sequencing was carried out using PBMCs. The receptors shown here come from a man aged 40-49 years in good health and CMV-seronegative. Both conserved end residues are part of each CDR3. D genes are given only for firm matches. Expanded clones get a size class; other rows say once, few or many, or leave the size out.

.	TRBV10-3	TRBJ1-3	TRBD1	CAISESTGTGRGRAGNTIYF	TGTGCCATCAGTGAGTCGACCGGGACAGGGAGGGGTCGAGCTGGAAACACCATATATTTT
.	TRBV11-2	TRBJ2-7	TRBD1	CASSPGTGFTYEQYF	TGTGCCAGCAGCCCCGGGACAGGGTTCACCTACGAGCAGTACTTC
.	TRBV28	TRBJ2-7	.	CASRRQVLYEQYF	TGTGCCTCACGGAGACAGGTACTCTACGAGCAGTACTTC
few	TRBV12-5	TRBJ1-4	.	CASGPRTVGKLFF	TGTGCTAGTGGACCCCGGACAGTCGGAAAACTGTTTTTT
.	TRBV6-6	TRBJ2-7	TRBD2	CASTKGLAEKEQYF	TGTGCCAGCACCAAGGGACTAGCGGAGAAAGAGCAGTACTTC
.	TRBV19	TRBJ1-6	TRBD1	CASMGTGLRSPLHF	TGTGCCAGTATGGGGACAGGTTTACGTTCACCCCTCCACTTT
.	TRBV27	TRBJ1-5	TRBD1	CASSPGTVSNQPQHF	TGTGCCAGCAGTCCCGGGACAGTTAGCAATCAGCCCCAGCATTTT
.	TRBV6-1	TRBJ2-1	.	CASSEAYQTYNEQFF	TGTGCCAGCAGTGAAGCGTACCAGACTTACAATGAGCAGTTCTTC
once	TRBV11-1	TRBJ1-2	.	CASSPKGQGYTF	TGTGCCAGCAGCCCTAAGGGGCAGGGCTACACCTTC
few	TRBV6-4	TRBJ1-5	.	CASSPGSLNQPQHF	TGTGCCAGCAGTCCCGGGAGCTTAAATCAGCCCCAGCATTTT
once	TRBV29-1	TRBJ1-1	.	CSVRLSTQLNTEAFF	TGCAGCGTTCGCCTCAGTACACAGTTGAACACTGAAGCTTTCTTT
.	TRBV4-2	TRBJ1-1	.	CASSQWEKEAFF	TGTGCCAGCAGCCAGTGGGAGAAAGAAGCTTTCTTT
.	TRBV28	TRBJ2-2	TRBD2	CASSRLAGGSGELFF	TGTGCCAGCAGTAGGCTAGCGGGAGGTTCCGGGGAGCTGTTTTTT
.	TRBV7-2	TRBJ2-5	TRBD2	CASSLALGGGVRETQYF	TGTGCCAGCAGCTTAGCCTTAGGCGGGGGGGTACGAGAGACCCAGTACTTC
.	TRBV10-3	TRBJ2-3	TRBD2	CAISARLAGERDTDTQYF	TGTGCCATCAGTGCGCGACTAGCGGGAGAGCGAGACACAGATACGCAGTATTTT
.	TRBV23-1	TRBJ1-1	.	CASSQSFRHMNTEAFF	TGCGCCAGCAGTCAATCATTCCGACACATGAACACTGAAGCTTTCTTT
.	TRBV5-4	TRBJ2-1	.	CASSLGQGWNNEQFF	TGTGCCAGCAGCTTGGGGCAGGGGTGGAACAATGAGCAGTTCTTC
.	TRBV7-2	TRBJ1-5	.	CASSSGHPGDQPQHF	TGTGCCAGCAGCTCGGGACACCCAGGGGATCAGCCCCAGCATTTT
once	TRBV6-6	TRBJ2-1	.	CASSLLTALSYNEQFF	TGTGCCAGCAGTCTCCTAACAGCCCTCTCCTACAATGAGCAGTTCTTC
.	TRBV7-3	TRBJ1-4	.	CARSRSVPNEKLFF	TGTGCCAGGTCCCGATCGGTTCCTAATGAAAAACTGTTTTTT
.	TRBV7-9	TRBJ2-7	TRBD1	CSSSLGETGLYEQYF	TGTTCCAGCAGCTTGGGTGAGACAGGGCTCTACGAGCAGTACTTC
few	TRBV6-5	TRBJ1-1	.	CASSYSAGRGTEAFF	TGTGCCAGCAGTTACTCTGCAGGGCGGGGGACTGAAGCTTTCTTT
.	TRBV27	TRBJ2-7	TRBD2	CASSSLLTSGATYEQYF	TGTGCCAGCAGTTCCCTCCTGACTAGCGGGGCGACCTACGAGCAGTACTTC
.	TRBV6-5	TRBJ1-2	.	CASSYSGEGGYYGYTF	TGTGCCAGCAGTTACTCGGGTGAAGGGGGTTACTATGGCTACACCTTC
.	TRBV19	TRBJ2-3	TRBD2	CASSQGRHLPLAGHSTDTQYF	TGTGCCAGTAGTCAGGGGCGACACCTACCTTTAGCGGGACATAGCACAGATACGCAGTATTTT
.	TRBV29-1	TRBJ2-1	TRBD2	CSVPGGGLAGVPTRNEQFF	TGCAGCGTCCCGGGGGGGGGACTAGCGGGAGTCCCTACTAGGAATGAGCAGTTCTTC
.	TRBV2	TRBJ2-1	TRBD2	CASSLIRGTSGEKEFF	TGTGCCAGCAGTCTCATCCGGGGGACTAGTGGCGAGAAGGAGTTCTTC
few	TRBV10-2	TRBJ1-4	TRBD1	CASSEGPGQGSEKLFF	TGCGCCAGCAGTGAGGGACCGGGACAGGGGAGTGAAAAACTGTTTTTT
once	TRBV5-8	TRBJ2-2	.	CASSPRWGLNTGELFF	TGTGCCAGCAGCCCTCGATGGGGGCTGAACACCGGGGAGCTGTTTTTT
.	TRBV7-9	TRBJ2-7	TRBD2	CASSLAWTSGGAREQYF	TGTGCCAGCAGCTTAGCGTGGACTAGCGGGGGGGCTCGGGAGCAGTACTTC
.	TRBV18	TRBJ2-3	.	CASSRFPGLTDTQYF	TGTGCCAGCTCACGCTTCCCGGGACTCACAGATACGCAGTATTTT
.	TRBV11-2	TRBJ2-1	TRBD1	CASSFRGQGNNEQFF	TGTGCCAGCAGCTTTCGGGGACAGGGGAATAATGAGCAGTTCTTC
.	TRBV5-1	TRBJ1-1	TRBD1	CASIETTPGGGEAFF	TGCGCCAGCATCGAAACTACCCCAGGGGGCGGCGAAGCTTTCTTT
few	TRBV27	TRBJ2-1	TRBD2	CASRLLAGGIYNEQFF	TGTGCCAGCAGGTTACTAGCGGGAGGGATCTACAATGAGCAGTTCTTC
.	TRBV5-4	TRBJ2-5	.	CASSAYREAQETQYF	TGTGCCAGCAGCGCCTACAGGGAAGCTCAAGAGACCCAGTACTTC
.	TRBV6-1	TRBJ2-7	.	CASSELETGPYEQYF	TGTGCCAGCAGTGAACTAGAAACAGGACCCTACGAGCAGTACTTC
.	TRBV28	TRBJ1-1	.	CASSLYRTRANTEAFF	TGTGCCAGCAGTTTATATCGGACCAGGGCCAACACTGAAGCTTTCTTT
.	TRBV19	TRBJ2-5	TRBD1	CASRPGQGGETQYF	TGTGCCAGTAGACCGGGACAGGGAGGAGAGACCCAGTACTTC
.	TRBV5-6	TRBJ1-4	.	CASSLADRLATNEKLFF	TGTGCCAGCAGCTTGGCCGACAGGTTGGCAACTAATGAAAAACTGTTTTTT
.	TRBV5-1	TRBJ2-1	.	CASSLARGNEQFF	TGCGCCAGCAGCTTGGCACGGGGGAATGAGCAGTTCTTC
.	TRBV29-1	TRBJ1-1	.	CSVDRGGTEAFF	TGCAGCGTTGATAGGGGAGGAACTGAAGCTTTCTTT
.	TRBV6-4	TRBJ2-2	.	CASSDSRPGELFF	TGTGCCAGCAGTGACTCGCGTCCCGGGGAGCTGTTTTTT
.	TRBV4-1	TRBJ1-1	TRBD1	CASSLKAGTGNTEAFF	TGCGCCAGCAGCCTGAAAGCCGGGACAGGGAACACTGAAGCTTTCTTT
.	TRBV5-1	TRBJ2-5	TRBD2	CASSPGGQETQYF	TGCGCCAGCAGCCCCGGGGGGCAAGAGACCCAGTACTTC
.	TRBV19	TRBJ1-2	.	CASSPTWGGYYGYTF	TGTGCCAGCTCTCCCACTTGGGGGGGCTACTATGGCTACACCTTC
once	TRBV20-1	TRBJ2-7	.	CSALREDEQYF	TGCAGTGCCCTAAGGGAGGACGAGCAGTACTTC
few	TRBV9	TRBJ1-2	TRBD1	CASSALSTGGGYGYTF	TGTGCCAGCAGCGCCCTCTCGACAGGGGGAGGGTATGGCTACACCTTC
once	TRBV5-4	TRBJ2-2	TRBD2	CASSYGTTRGTGELFF	TGTGCCAGCAGCTACGGGACTACTCGGGGCACCGGGGAGCTGTTTTTT
.	TRBV28	TRBJ2-7	.	CASRHSSTSYEQYF	TGTGCCAGCAGGCACAGCTCTACGTCCTACGAGCAGTACTTC
.	TRBV5-1	TRBJ2-2	.	CASSLQGGNTGELFF	TGCGCCAGCAGCTTGCAGGGCGGGAACACCGGGGAGCTGTTTTTT
.	TRBV5-1	TRBJ2-3	TRBD2	CASTRGASGGAVDTQYF	TGCGCCAGCACCCGAGGAGCTAGCGGGGGGGCCGTGGATACGCAGTATTTT